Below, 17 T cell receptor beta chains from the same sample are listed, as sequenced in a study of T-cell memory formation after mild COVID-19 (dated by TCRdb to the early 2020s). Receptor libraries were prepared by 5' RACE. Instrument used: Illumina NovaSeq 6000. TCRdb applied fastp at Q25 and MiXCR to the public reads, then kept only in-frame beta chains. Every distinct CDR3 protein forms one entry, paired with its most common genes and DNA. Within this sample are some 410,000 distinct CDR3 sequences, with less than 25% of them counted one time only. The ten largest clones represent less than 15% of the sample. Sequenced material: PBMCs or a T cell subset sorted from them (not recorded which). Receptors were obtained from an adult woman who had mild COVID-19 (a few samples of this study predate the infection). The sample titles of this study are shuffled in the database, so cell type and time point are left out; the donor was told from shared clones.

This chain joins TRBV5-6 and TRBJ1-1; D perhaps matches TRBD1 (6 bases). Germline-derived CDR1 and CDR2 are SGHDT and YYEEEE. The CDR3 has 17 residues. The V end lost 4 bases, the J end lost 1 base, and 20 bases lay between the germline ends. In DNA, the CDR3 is TGTGCCAGCAGCCGACTCCCAGGGGCGATTACGAACACTGAAGCTTTCTTT. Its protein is CASSRLPGAITNTEAFF.

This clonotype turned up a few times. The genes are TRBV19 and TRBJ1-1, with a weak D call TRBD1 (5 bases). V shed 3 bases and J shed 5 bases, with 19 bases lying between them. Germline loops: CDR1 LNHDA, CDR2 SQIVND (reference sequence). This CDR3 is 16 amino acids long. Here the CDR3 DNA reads TGTGCCAGTAGTATGAGTCGTAGGGGCGGTGGGACTGAAGCTTTCTTT. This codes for CASSMSRRGGGTEAFF.

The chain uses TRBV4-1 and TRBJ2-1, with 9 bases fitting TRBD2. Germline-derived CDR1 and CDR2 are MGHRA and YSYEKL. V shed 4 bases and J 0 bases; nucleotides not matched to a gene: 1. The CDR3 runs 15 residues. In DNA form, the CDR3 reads TGCGCCAGCAGCCGGGGACTAGCCTCCTACAATGAGCAGTTCTTC. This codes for CASSRGLASYNEQFF.

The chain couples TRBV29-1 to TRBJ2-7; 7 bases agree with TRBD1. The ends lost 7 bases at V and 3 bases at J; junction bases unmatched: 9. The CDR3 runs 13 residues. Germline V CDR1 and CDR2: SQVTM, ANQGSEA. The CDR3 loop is CSAGGGAVYEQYF. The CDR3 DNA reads TGCAGCGCAGGGGGTGGGGCGGTCTACGAGCAGTACTTC.

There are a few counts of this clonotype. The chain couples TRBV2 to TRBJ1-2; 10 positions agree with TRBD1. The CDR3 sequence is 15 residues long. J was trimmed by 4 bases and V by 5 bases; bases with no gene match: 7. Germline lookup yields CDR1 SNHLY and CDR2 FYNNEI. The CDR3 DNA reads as TGTGCCAGCAGTCCGACAGGGGGCGCGGTCTATGGCTACACCTTC. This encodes CASSPTGGAVYGYTF.

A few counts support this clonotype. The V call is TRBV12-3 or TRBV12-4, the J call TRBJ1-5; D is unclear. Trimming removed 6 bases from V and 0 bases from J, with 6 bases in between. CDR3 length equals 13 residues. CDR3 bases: TGTGCCAGCAGAAGGTATAGCAATCAGCCCCAGCATTTT. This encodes CASRRYSNQPQHF.

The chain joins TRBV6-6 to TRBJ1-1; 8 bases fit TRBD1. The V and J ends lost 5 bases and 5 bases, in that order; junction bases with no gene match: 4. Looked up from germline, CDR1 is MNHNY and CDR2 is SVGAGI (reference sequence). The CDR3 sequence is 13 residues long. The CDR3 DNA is TGTGCCAGCAGTCACAGGGGGGGGACTGAAGCTTTCTTT. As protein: CASSHRGGTEAFF.

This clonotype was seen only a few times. The DNA for the CDR3 is TGTGCCAGCAGCTTAGCGGTCCGGACTAGCGGGAGCACAGATACGCAGTATTTT. The encoded protein is CASSLAVRTSGSTDTQYF. The V call is TRBV7-9, the J call TRBJ2-3; TRBD2 aligns across 11 bases. Germline V lookup: CDR1 SEHNR, CDR2 FQNEAQ (reference sequence). The V and J ends lost 0 bases and 0 bases, in that order; junction bases with no gene match: 5. This CDR3 comprises 18 residues.

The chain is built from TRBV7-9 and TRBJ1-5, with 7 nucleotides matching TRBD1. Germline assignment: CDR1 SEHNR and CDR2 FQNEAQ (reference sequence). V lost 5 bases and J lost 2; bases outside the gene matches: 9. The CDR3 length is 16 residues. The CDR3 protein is CASSRDGTVGNQPQHF. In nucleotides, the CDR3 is TGTGCCAGCAGCCGCGATGGGACAGTCGGCAATCAGCCCCAGCATTTT.

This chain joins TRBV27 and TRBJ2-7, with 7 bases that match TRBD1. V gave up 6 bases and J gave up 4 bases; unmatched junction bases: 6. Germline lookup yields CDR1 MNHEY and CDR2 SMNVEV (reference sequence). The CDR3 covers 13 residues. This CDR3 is CASRQGVAYEQYF. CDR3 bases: TGTGCCAGCAGGCAGGGGGTGGCATACGAGCAGTACTTC.

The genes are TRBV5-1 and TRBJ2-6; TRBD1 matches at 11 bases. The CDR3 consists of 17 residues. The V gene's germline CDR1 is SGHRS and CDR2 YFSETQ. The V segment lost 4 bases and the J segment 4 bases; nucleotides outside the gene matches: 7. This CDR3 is CASSTGTGGLGANVLTF. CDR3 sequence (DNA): TGCGCCAGCAGCACGGGGACAGGGGGTTTGGGGGCCAACGTCCTGACTTTC.

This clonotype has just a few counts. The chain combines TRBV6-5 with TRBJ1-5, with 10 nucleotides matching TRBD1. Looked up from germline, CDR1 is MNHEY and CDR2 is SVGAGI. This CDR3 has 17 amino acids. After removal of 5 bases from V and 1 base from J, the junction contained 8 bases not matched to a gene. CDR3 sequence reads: CASSAGTGARSNQPQHF. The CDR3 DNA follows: TGTGCCAGCAGTGCCGGGACAGGGGCGAGAAGCAATCAGCCCCAGCATTTT.

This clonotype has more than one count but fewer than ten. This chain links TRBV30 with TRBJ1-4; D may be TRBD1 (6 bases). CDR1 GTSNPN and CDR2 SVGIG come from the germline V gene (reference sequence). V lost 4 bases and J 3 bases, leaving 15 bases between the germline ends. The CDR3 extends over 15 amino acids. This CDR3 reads CAWTLGGAANEKLFF. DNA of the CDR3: TGTGCCTGGACCCTCGGGGGGGCGGCTAATGAAAAACTGTTTTTT.

CDR3 bases: TGTGCCAGCAGGCCCAGGGGGCCAGAGACCCAGTACTTC. It codes for CASRPRGPETQYF. The V gene is TRBV7-9, the J gene TRBJ2-5, with TRBD1 identical over 8 bases. V lost 6 bases to trimming and J lost 4 bases; unmatched junction nucleotides: 4. CDR1 is SEHNR, CDR2 FQNEAQ, per germline (reference sequence). This CDR3 contains 13 residues.

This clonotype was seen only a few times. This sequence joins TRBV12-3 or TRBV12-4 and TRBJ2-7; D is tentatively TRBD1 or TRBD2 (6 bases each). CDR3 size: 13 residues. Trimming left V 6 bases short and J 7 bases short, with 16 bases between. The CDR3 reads CASRFSGAGEQYF. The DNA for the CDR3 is TGTGCCAGCAGGTTTTCAGGGGCGGGGGAGCAGTACTTC.

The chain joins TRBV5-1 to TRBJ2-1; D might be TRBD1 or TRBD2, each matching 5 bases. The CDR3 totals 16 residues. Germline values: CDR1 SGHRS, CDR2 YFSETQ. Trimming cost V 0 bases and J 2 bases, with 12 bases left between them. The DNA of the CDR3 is TGCGCCAGCAGCTTGGACGGGGACGGGCCCTACAATGAGCAGTTCTTC. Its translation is CASSLDGDGPYNEQFF.

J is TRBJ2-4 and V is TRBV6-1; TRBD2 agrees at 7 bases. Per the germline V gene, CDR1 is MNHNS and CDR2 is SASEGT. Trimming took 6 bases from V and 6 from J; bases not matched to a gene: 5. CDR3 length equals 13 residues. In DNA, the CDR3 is TGTGCCAGCAGGCGGGAGTCGGGAAACATTCAGTACTTC. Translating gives CASRRESGNIQYF.